Each of the 5 T cell receptor beta chains below was sequenced from the same sample in a study of blood T cells in healthy people across ages. Together with a sample-barcoded 5' primer, a J-beta primer mix was included in a second PCR lasting about 6 to 11 cycles. MiXCR, run by TCRdb on the 5' RACE reads, gives a single entry per CDR3 protein. The sample shows 650,000 to 1,000,000 distinct CDR3 sequences, about 37% of them seen only once. Sequenced sample: blood. These TCRs come from a man between 18 and 35 years old in good health.

The table lists this clonotype with many counts. This chain joins TRBV28 and TRBJ2-5; D is ambiguous. V lost 6 bases and J 3 bases, leaving 11 bases between the germline ends. This CDR3 has 13 amino acids. Germline lookup yields CDR1 MDHEN and CDR2 SYDVKM. The CDR3 is CASSLVQEETQYF. The CDR3, as DNA: TGTGCCAGCAGCTTAGTCCAGGAAGAGACCCAGTACTTC.

As for this clonotype: This clone may be a read error of a much larger clone one base away. This sequence joins TRBV12-3 or TRBV12-4 and TRBJ1-6, with TRBD1 as a possible D gene (5 bases). The CDR3 spans 14 residues. The CDR3 region is CASSRGTGNSPPHF. The CDR3 coding sequence is TGTGCCAGCAGTCGGGGGACGGGTAATTCACCCCCCCACTTT.

The rearrangement uses TRBV4-3 and TRBJ1-4; TRBD1 might be the D (5 bases). Trimming cost V 2 bases and J 8 bases, with 9 bases left between them. CDR1 is LGHNA and CDR2 is YSLEER in the germline V gene. The CDR3 is 13 amino acids. The CDR3 coding sequence is TGCGCCAGCAGCCAACTGACAGACGAAAAACTGTTTTTT. Translated, it gives CASSQLTDEKLFF.

The chain combines TRBV14 with TRBJ2-3; D uncertain. This CDR3 has 15 amino acids. Germline V lookup: CDR1 SGHDN, CDR2 FVKESK. The V end lost 5 bases, the J end lost 0 bases, and 12 bases lay between the germline ends. The CDR3 DNA reads as TGTGCCAGCAGCAACTCCCTGGCAAGCACAGATACGCAGTATTTT. This sequence encodes CASSNSLASTDTQYF.

This clonotype appeared a few times. The chain carries TRBV9 and TRBJ1-2; D call uncertain. Germline lookup yields CDR1 SGDLS and CDR2 YYNGEE. This CDR3 contains 15 residues. Trimming removed 0 bases from V and 0 bases from J, with 9 bases in between. CDR3: CASSVEARANYGYTF. The CDR3 DNA is TGTGCCAGCAGCGTAGAAGCACGAGCTAACTATGGCTACACCTTC.